The clone carrying this T cell receptor beta chain was detected ten times or more. The antigen is not known. The junction departs from the called germline gene at one end, perhaps through a read error. TCRdb called the multiplex PCR reads again in MiXCR, with one record for every CDR3 protein. The data contain tens of thousands of distinct CDR3 sequences, more than 20% of them singletons. The sample belongs to a study of breast tumors, draining lymph nodes, adjacent tissues. Overall study results and limits: Findings are consistent with lymph node origin and intratumoral expansion of most tumor T cells.

CDR1 is SEHNR, CDR2 FQNEAQ, per germline (reference sequence). There are 14 residues in the CDR3. This clonotype was sampled from a female donor with breast cancer. Some clones in this sample may be carry-over from other donors' samples. Sequenced: breast tumor tissue. The gene calls are TRBV7-9 and TRBJ2-7; D is perhaps TRBD1 or TRBD2 (5 bases each). CDR3 protein: CASSLAGAAYEQYF. Written as DNA, the CDR3 is TGTGCCAGCAGCCTAGCCGGGGCCGCCTACGAGCAGTACTTC.